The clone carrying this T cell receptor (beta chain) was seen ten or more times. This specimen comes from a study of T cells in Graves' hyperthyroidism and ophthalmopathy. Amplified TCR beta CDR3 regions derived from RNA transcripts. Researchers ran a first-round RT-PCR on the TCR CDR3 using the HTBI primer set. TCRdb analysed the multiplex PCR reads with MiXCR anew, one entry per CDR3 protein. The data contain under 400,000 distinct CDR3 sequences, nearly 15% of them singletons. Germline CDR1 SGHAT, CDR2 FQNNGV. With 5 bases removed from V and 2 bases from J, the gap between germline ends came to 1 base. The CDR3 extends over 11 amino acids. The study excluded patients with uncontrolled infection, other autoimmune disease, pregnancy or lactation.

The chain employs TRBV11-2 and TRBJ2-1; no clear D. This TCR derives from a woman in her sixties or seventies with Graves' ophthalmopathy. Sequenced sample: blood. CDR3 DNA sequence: TGTGCCAGCAGCACCTACAATGAGCAGTTCTTC. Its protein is CASSTYNEQFF.